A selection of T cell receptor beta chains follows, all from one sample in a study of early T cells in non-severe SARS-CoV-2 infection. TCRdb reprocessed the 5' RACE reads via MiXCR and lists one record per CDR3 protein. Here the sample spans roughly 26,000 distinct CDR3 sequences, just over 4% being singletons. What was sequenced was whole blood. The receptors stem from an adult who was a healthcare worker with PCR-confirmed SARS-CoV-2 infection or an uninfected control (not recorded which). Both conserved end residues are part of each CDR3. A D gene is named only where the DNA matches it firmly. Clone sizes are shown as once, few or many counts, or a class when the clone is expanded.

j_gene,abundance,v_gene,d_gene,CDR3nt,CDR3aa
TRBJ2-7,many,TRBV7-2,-,TGTGCCAGCAGCTTAGTCAGGGACCACTACGAGCAGTACTTC,CASSLVRDHYEQYF
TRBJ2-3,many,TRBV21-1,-,TGTGCCAGCAGCAAAGTCGAGGCAGATACGCAGTATTTT,CASSKVEADTQYF
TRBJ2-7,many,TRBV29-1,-,TGCAGCGTAGGGGACCGTGCGACCTACGAGCAGTACTTC,CSVGDRATYEQYF
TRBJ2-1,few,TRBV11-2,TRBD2,TGTGCCAGCAGCTCACTAGCGGGAGTATATGAGCAGTTCTTC,CASSSLAGVYEQFF
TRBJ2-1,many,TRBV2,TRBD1,TGTGCCAGCAGCACGACAGGGGGGGTTCGGTACAATGAGCAGTTCTTC,CASSTTGGVRYNEQFF
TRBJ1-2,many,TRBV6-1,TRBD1,TGTGCCAGCGTAAGGGACAGGGAATACGGTGGCTACACCTTC,CASVRDREYGGYTF
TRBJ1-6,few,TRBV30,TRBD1,TGTGCCTGGGGCGCCGGGACAGGAGGATTCTCCTATAATTCACCCCTCCACTTT,CAWGAGTGGFSYNSPLHF
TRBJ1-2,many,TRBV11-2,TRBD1,TGTGCCAGCAGCATGACACGGGACAGATCACATGGCTACACCTTC,CASSMTRDRSHGYTF
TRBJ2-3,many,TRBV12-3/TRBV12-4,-,TGTGCCAGCCGACTAGTTAGTACAAATACGCAGTATTTT,CASRLVSTNTQYF
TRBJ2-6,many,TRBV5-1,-,TGCGCCAGCAGCTTGGACGGGTTACCGTCTGGGGCCAACGTCCTGACTTTC,CASSLDGLPSGANVLTF
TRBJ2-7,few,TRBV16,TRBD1,TGTGCCAGCAGCCGGGACAGGGGCCACGAGCAGTACTTC,CASSRDRGHEQYF
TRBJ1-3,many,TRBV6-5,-,TGTGCCAGCAGTTCGCGTGAGAGAAACACCATATATTTT,CASSSRERNTIYF
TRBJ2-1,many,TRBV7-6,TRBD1,TGTGCCAGCAGCTTAGAAGGGGGCGGCTACAATGAGCAGTTCTTC,CASSLEGGGYNEQFF
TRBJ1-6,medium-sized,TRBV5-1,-,TGCGCCAGCAGCTTGGAGGGGTTCAATAATTCACCCCTCCACTTT,CASSLEGFNNSPLHF
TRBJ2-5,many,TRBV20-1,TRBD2,TGCAGTGCTACCTTAAGCGGGAGAGAGACCCAGTACTTC,CSATLSGRETQYF
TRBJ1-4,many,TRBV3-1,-,TGTGCCAGCAGCCAAGATGGGAGGACAACAACTAATGAAAAACTGTTTTTT,CASSQDGRTTTNEKLFF
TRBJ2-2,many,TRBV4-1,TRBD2,TGCGCCAGCAGCCAAGAGGGAGGGTCGGCGGCCGGGGAGCTGTTTTTT,CASSQEGGSAAGELFF
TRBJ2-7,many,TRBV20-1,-,TGCAGTGCTAGCAAGGGGCCAGATTACGAGCAGTACTTC,CSASKGPDYEQYF
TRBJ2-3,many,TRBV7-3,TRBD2,TGTGCCAGCAGCCCCGGGACTAGCAAGAATACGCAGTATTTT,CASSPGTSKNTQYF
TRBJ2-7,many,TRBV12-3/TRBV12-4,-,TGTGCCAGCAGTCCGCGCCTAGGGAGCCACGAGCAGTACTTC,CASSPRLGSHEQYF
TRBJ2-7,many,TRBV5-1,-,TGCGCCAGCAGCAGGGACCTCCCCTACGAGCAGTACTTC,CASSRDLPYEQYF
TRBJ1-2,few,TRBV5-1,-,TGCGCCAGCAGCTTCCCACTGAGTGGAGGCTACACCTTC,CASSFPLSGGYTF